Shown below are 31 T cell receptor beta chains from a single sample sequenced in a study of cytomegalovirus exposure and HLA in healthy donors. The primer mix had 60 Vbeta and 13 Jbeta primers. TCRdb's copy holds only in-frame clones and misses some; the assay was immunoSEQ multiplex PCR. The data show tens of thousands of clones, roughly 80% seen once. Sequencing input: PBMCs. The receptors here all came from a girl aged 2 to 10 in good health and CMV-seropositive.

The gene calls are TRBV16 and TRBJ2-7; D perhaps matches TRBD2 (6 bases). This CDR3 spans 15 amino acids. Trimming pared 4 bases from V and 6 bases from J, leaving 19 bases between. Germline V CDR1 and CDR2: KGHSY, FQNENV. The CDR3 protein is CASSRAGPGLGEQYF. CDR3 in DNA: TGTGCCAGCAGCCGCGCCGGCCCGGGACTGGGCGAGCAGTACTTC.

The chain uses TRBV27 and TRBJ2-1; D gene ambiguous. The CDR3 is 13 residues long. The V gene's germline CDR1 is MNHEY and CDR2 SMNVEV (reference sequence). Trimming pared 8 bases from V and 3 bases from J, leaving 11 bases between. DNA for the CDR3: TGTGCCAGCGGTGGAGCGAGCTACAATGAGCAGTTCTTC. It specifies CASGGASYNEQFF.

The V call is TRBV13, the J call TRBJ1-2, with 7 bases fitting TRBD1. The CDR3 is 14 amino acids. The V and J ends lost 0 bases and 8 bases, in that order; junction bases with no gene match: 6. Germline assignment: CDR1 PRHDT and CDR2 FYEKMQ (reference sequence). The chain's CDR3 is CASSLGRRGSGYTF. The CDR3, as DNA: TGTGCCAGCAGCTTAGGGCGCAGGGGGAGCGGCTACACCTTC.

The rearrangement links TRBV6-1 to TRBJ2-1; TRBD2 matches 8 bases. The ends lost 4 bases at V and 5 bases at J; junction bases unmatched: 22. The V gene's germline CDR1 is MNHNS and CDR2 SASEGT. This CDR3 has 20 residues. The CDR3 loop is CASSAPPLVKLADLNNEQFF. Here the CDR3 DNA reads TGTGCCAGCAGTGCTCCTCCGTTGGTCAAACTAGCGGATCTTAACAATGAGCAGTTCTTC.

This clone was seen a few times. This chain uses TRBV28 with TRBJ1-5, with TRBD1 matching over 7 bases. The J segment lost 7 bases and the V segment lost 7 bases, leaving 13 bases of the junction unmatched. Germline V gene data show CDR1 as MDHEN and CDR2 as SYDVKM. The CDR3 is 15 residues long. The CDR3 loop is CASKPRDSQWQPQHF. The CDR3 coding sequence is TGTGCCAGCAAACCTCGGGACAGTCAATGGCAGCCCCAGCATTTT.

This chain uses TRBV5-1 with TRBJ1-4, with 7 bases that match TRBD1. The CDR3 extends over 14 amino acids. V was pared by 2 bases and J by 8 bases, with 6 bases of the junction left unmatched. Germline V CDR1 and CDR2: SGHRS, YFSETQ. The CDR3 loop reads CASSLQGMDEKLFF. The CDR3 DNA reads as TGCGCCAGCAGCTTACAGGGGATGGACGAAAAACTGTTTTTT.

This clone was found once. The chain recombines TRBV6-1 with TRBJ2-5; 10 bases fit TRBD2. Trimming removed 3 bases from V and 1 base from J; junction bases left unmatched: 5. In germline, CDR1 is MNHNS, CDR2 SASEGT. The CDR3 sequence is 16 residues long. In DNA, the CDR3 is TGTGCCAGCAGTGAGAGGCTAGCGGGGGCCCAAGAGACCCAGTACTTC. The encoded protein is CASSERLAGAQETQYF.

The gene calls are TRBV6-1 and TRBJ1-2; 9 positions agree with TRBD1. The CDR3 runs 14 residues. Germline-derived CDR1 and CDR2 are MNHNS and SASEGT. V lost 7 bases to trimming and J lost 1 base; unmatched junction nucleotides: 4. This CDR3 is CASIPDRGNYGYTF. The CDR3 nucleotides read TGTGCCAGCATCCCGGACAGGGGTAACTATGGCTACACCTTC.

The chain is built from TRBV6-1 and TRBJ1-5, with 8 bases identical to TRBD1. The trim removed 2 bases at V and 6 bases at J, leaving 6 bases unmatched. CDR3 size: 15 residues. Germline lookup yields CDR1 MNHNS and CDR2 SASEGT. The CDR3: CASSEYWTGSQPQHF. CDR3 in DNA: TGTGCCAGCAGTGAATATTGGACAGGGAGTCAGCCCCAGCATTTT.

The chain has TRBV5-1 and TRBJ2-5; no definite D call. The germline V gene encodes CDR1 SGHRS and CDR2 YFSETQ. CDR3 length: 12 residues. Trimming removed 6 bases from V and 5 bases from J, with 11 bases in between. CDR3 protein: CASTLPGETQYF. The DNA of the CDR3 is TGCGCCAGCACCCTCCCCGGGGAGACCCAGTACTTC.

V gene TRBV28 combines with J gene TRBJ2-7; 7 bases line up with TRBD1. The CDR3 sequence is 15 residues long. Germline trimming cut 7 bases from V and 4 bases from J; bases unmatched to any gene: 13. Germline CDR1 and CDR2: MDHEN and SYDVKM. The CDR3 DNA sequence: TGTGCCAGCACCCAATACAGGGGAAAGGGGTACGAGCAGTACTTC. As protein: CASTQYRGKGYEQYF. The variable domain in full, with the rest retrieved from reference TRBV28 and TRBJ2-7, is DVKVTQSSRYLVKRTGEKVFLECVQDMDHENMFWYRQDPGLGLRLIYFSYDVKMKEKGDIPEGYSVSREKKERFSLILESASTNQTSMYLCASTQYRGKGYEQYFGPGTRLTVT.

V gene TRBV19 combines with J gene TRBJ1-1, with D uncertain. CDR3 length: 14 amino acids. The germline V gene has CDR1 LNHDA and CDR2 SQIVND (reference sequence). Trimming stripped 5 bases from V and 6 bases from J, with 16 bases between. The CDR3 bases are TGTGCCAGTAGTTACGGTATGAGATCCCCTGAAGCTTTCTTT. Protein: CASSYGMRSPEAFF.

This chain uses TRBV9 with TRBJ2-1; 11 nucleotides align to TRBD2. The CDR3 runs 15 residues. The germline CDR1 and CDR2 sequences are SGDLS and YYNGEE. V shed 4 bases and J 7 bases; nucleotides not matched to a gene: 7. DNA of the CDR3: TGTGCCAGCAGCATTCTAGCGGGAGGCTGGAATGAGCAGTTCTTC. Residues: CASSILAGGWNEQFF.

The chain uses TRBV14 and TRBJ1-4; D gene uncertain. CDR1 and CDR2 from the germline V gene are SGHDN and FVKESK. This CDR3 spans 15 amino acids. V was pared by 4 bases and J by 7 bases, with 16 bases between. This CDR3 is CASSRSRFGSEKLFF. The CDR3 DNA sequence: TGTGCCAGCAGCCGAAGTAGGTTCGGGAGTGAAAAACTGTTTTTT.

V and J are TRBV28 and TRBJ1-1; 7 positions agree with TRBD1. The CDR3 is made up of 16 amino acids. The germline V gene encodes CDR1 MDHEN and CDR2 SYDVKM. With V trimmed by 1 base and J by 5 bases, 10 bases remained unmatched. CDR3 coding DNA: TGTGCCAGCAGTTTATTACAGGAGGGGGCTAGAACTGAAGCTTTCTTT. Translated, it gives CASSLLQEGARTEAFF.

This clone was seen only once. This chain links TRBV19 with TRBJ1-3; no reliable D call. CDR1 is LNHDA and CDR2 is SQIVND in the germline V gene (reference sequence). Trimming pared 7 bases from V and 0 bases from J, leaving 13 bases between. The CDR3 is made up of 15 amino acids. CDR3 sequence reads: CASIDSAISGNTIYF. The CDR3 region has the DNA TGTGCCAGTATAGATTCTGCTATCTCTGGAAACACCATATATTTT. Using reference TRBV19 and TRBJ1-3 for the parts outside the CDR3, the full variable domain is DGGITQSPKYLFRKEGQNVTLSCEQNLNHDAMYWYRQDPGQGLRLIYYSQIVNDFQKGDIAEGYSVSREKKESFPLTVTSAQKNPTAFYLCASIDSAISGNTIYFGEGSWLTVV.

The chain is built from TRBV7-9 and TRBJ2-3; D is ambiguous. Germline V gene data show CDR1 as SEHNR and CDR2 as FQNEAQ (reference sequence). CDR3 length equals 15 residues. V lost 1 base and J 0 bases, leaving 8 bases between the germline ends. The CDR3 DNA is TGTGCCAGCAGCTTAGTCATGACTAGCACAGATACGCAGTATTTT. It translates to CASSLVMTSTDTQYF.

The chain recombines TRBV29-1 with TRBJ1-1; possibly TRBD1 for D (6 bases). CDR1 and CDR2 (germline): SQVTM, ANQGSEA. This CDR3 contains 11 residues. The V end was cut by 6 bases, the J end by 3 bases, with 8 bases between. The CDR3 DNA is TGCAGCGTGCAGGGGCACACTGAAGCTTTCTTT. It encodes CSVQGHTEAFF.

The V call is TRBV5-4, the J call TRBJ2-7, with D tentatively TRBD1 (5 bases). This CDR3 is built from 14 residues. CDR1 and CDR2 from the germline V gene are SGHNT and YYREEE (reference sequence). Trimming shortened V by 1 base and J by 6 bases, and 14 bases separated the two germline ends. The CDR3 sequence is CASSLSGRVSEQYF. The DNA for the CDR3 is TGTGCCAGCAGCTTGTCGGGCAGGGTCTCCGAGCAGTACTTC.

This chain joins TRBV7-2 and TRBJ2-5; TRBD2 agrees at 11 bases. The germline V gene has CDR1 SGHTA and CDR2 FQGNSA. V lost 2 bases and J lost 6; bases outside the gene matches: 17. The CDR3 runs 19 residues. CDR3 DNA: TGTGCCAGCAGCTTATGGCCCGGCCTTACTAGCGGGAGCAAAAAGACCCAGTACTTC. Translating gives CASSLWPGLTSGSKKTQYF.

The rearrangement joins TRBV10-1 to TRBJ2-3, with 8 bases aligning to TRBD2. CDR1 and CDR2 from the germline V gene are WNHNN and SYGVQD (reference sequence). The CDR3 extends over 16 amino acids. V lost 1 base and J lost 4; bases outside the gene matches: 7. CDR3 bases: TGCGCCAGCAGTGAGTTGGGAGCGGGAGTCCCAGATACGCAGTATTTT. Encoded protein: CASSELGAGVPDTQYF.

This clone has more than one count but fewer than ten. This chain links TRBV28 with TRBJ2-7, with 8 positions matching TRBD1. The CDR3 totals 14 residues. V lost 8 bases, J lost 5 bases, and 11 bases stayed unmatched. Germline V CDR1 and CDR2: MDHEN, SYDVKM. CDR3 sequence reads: CASGAGAGGDEQYF. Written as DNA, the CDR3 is TGTGCCAGCGGAGCTGGGGCAGGGGGCGACGAGCAGTACTTC.

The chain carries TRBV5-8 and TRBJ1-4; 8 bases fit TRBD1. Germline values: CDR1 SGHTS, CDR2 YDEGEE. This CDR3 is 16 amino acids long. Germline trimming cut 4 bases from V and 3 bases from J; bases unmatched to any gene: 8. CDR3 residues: CASSAARTGSNEKLFF. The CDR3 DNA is TGTGCCAGCAGCGCTGCGAGGACAGGGTCTAATGAAAAACTGTTTTTT.

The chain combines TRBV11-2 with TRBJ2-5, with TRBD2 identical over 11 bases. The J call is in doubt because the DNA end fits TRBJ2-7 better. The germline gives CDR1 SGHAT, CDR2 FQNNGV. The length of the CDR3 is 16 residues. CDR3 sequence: CASSERLAGSSYEQYF. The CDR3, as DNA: TGTGCCAGCAGCGAAAGACTAGCGGGGAGCTCCTACGAGCAGTACTTC.

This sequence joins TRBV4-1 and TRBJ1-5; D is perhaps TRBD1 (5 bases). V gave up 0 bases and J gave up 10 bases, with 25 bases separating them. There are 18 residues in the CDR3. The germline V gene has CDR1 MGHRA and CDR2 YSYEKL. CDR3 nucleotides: TGCGCCAGCAGCCAAGATTTCGGGGGAGGAACTCTAATCAGCCCCCAGCATTTT. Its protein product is CASSQDFGGGTLISPQHF.

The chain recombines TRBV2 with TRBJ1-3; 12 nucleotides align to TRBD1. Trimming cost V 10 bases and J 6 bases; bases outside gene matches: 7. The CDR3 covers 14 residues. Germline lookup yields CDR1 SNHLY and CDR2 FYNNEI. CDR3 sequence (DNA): TGTGCCACCCGCCAGGGACAGGGGGCAAACACCATATATTTT. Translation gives CATRQGQGANTIYF.

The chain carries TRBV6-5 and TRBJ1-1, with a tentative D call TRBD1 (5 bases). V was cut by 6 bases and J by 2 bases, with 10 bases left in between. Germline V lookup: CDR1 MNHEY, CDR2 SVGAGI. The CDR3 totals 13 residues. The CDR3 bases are TGTGCCAGCAGCACCGGACATAACACTGAAGCTTTCTTT. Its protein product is CASSTGHNTEAFF.

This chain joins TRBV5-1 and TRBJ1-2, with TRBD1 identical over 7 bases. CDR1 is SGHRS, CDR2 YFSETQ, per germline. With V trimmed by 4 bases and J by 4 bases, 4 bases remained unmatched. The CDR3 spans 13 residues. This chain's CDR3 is CASSVDRSYGYTF. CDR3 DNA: TGCGCCAGCAGCGTGGACAGGAGCTATGGCTACACCTTC. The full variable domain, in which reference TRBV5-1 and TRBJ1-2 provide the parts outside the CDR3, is KAGVTQTPRYLIKTRGQQVTLSCSPISGHRSVSWYQQTPGQGLQFLFEYFSETQRNKGNFPGRFSGRQFSNSRSEMNVSTLELGDSALYLCASSVDRSYGYTFGSGTRLTVV.

As DNA, the CDR3 is TGTGCCAGCAGCCCTTATATCTTAACGGGGACTAAGGCCTACGAGCAGTACTTC. Amino acids: CASSPYILTGTKAYEQYF. V and J are TRBV7-8 and TRBJ2-7; 7 bases map to TRBD2. V shed 5 bases and J 2 bases; nucleotides not matched to a gene: 18. The CDR3 length is 18 residues. The germline V gene encodes CDR1 SGHVS and CDR2 FQNEAQ.

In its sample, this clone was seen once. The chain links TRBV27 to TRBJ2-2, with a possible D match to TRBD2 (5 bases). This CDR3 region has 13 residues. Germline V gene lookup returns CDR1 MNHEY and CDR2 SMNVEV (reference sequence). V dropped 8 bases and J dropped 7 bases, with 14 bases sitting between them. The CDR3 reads CASSLSGNGELFF. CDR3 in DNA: TGTGCCAGCTCCTTATCCGGGAACGGGGAGCTGTTTTTT.

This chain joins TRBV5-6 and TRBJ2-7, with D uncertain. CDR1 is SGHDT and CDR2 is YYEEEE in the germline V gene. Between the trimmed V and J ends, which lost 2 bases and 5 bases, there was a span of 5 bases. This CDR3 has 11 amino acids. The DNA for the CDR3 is TGTGCCAGCAGCTTCGCTAACGAGCAGTACTTC. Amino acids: CASSFANEQYF.